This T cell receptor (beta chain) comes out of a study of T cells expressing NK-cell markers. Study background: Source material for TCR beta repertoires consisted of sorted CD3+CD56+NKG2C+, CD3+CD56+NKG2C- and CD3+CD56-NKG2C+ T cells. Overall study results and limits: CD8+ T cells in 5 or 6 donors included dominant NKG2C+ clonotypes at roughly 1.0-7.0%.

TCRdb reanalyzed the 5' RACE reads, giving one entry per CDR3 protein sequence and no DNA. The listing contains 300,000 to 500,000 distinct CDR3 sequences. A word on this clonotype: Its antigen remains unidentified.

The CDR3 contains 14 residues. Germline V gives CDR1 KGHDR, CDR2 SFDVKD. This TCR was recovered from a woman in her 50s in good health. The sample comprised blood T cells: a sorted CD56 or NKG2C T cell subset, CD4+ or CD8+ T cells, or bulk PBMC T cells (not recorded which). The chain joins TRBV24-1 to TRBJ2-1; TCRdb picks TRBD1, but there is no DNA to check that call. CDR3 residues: CATSDPGTGGGQFF.